This entry describes one T cell receptor beta chain. This sample was included in a study of blood T cell repertoires in COVID-19. CDR3 length equals 15 residues. V lost 1 base to trimming and J lost 2 bases, with 12 bases between them. Germline values: CDR1 MDHEN, CDR2 SYDVKM. Method: immunoSEQ multiplex PCR; TCRdb's copy keeps in-frame clones and lacks some. The top ten clones hold approximately 0.62% of a sample with 210,000 or so clones, 90% of them seen once. The sequenced sample consisted of peripheral blood. The chain uses TRBV28 and TRBJ2-7; D is possibly TRBD1 (6 bases). The clonotype originates from a man in his forties or fifties with acute or convalescent COVID-19. Here the CDR3 DNA reads TGTGCCAGCAGTTTATCAGGGGCGCGGGCCTACGAGCAGTACTTC. Amino acid sequence: CASSLSGARAYEQYF.